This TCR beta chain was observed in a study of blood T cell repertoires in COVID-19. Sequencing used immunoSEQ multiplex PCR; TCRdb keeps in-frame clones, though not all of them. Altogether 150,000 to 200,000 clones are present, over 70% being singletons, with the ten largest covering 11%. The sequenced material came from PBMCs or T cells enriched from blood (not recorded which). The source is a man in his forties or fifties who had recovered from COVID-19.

The CDR3 DNA reads TGTGCCAGCAGCTTGTACAGGGATAATGAAAAACTGTTTTTT. Translation gives CASSLYRDNEKLFF. This chain joins TRBV5-6 and TRBJ1-4; D perhaps matches TRBD1 (6 bases). The V end lost 1 base, the J end lost 4 bases, and 8 bases lay between the germline ends. This CDR3 spans 14 amino acids. Germline lookup yields CDR1 SGHDT and CDR2 YYEEEE.